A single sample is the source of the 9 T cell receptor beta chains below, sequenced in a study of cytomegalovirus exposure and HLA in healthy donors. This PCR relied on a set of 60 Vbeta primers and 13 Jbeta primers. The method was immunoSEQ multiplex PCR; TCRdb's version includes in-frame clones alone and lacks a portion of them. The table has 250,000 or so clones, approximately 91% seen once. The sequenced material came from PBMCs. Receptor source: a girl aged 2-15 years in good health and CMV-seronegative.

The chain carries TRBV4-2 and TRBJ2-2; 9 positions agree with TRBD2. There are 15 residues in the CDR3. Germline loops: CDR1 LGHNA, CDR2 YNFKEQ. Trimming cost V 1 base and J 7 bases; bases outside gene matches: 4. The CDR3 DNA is TGTGCCAGCAGCCAAGGAACTAGCGGGTTCGGGGAGCTGTTTTTT. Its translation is CASSQGTSGFGELFF.

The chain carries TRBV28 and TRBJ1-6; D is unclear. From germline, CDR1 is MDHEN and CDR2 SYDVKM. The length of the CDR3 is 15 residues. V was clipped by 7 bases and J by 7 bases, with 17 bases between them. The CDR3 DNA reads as TGTGCCAGCACCCCGCCGGTGCGGGAAAATTCACCCCTCCACTTT. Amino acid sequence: CASTPPVRENSPLHF.

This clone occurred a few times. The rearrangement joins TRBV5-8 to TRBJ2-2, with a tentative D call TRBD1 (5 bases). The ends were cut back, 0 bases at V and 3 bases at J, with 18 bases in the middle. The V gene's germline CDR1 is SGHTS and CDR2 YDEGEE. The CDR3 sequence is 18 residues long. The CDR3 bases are TGTGCCAGCAGCTTGGCTTGGGGTAGGGGCGCGGACACCGGGGAGCTGTTTTTT. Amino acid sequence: CASSLAWGRGADTGELFF. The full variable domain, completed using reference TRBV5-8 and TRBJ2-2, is EAGVTQSPTHLIKTRGQQATLRCSPISGHTSVYWYQQALGLGLQFLLWYDEGEERNRGNFPPRFSGRQFPNYSSELNVNALELEDSALYLCASSLAWGRGADTGELFFGEGSRLTVL.

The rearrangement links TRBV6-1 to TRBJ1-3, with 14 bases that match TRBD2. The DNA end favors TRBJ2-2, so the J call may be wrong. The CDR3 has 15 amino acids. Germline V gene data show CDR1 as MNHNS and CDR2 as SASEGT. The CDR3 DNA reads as TGTGCCAGCAGTGCGACTAGCGGGGGGGCCGGGGAGCTGTTTTTT. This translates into CASSATSGGAGELFF.

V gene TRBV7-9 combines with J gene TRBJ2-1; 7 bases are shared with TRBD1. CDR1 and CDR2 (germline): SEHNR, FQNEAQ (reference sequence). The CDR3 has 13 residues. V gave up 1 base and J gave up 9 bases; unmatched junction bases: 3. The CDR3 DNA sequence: TGTGCCAGCAGCTTAGTAGGGGGCAGTGAGCAGTTCTTC. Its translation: CASSLVGGSEQFF.

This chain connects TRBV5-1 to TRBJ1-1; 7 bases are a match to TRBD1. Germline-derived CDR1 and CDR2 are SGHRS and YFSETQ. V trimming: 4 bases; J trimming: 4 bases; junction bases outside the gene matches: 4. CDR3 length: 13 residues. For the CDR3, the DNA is TGCGCCAGCAGCCAAGACAGGGCCACTGAAGCTTTCTTT. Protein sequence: CASSQDRATEAFF.

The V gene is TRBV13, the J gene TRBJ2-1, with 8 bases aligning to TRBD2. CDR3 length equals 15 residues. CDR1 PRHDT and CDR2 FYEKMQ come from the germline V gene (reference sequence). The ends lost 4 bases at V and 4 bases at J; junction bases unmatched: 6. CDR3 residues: CASSSRERGYNEQFF. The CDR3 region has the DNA TGTGCCAGCAGCTCGAGGGAGCGGGGGTACAATGAGCAGTTCTTC.

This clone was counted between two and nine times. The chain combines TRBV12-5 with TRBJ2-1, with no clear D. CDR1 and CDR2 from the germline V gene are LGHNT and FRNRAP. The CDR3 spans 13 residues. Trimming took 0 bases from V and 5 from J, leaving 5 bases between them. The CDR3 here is CASGLVLNNEQFF. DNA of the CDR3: TGTGCTAGTGGTTTGGTACTCAACAATGAGCAGTTCTTC.

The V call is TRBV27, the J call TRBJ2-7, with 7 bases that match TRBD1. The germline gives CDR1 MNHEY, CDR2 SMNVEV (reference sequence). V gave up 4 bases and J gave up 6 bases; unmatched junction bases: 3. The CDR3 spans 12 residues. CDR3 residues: CASSYRGGEQYF. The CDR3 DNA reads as TGTGCCAGCAGTTACAGGGGCGGCGAGCAGTACTTC.